Below, 3 T cell receptor beta chains from the same sample are listed, as sequenced in a study of T-cell reconstitution after alpha-beta-depleted transplantation in children. For TCRbeta, the library was prepared with unique molecular identifiers. Using its own MiXCR run on the PCR reads, TCRdb lists one record per CDR3 protein. The data contain roughly 100,000 distinct CDR3 sequences, 6.5% to 8.5% of them seen just once; the ten biggest clones take up 5.5% to 8.5%. The specimen was PBMCs from the stem cell graft donor, collected from the stem cell graft. These receptor sequences come from a human donor who donated a stem cell graft to a child with congenital amegakaryocytic thrombocytopenia.

This clonotype has ten or more counts. V and J are TRBV7-9 and TRBJ2-7; possible D gene TRBD1, 6 bases. Per the germline V gene, CDR1 is SEHNR and CDR2 is FQNEAQ (reference sequence). Between the trimmed V and J ends, which lost 6 bases and 0 bases, there was a span of 15 bases. There are 15 residues in the CDR3. The CDR3 loop reads CASSHRGFPSYEQYF. For the CDR3, the DNA is TGTGCCAGCAGTCATAGGGGGTTTCCCTCCTACGAGCAGTACTTC.

This clonotype was recorded many times. The rearrangement joins TRBV7-2 to TRBJ1-2, with unresolved D. Trimming removed 4 bases at V and 8 bases at J, with 20 bases between. The germline V gene encodes CDR1 SGHTA and CDR2 FQGNSA. CDR3 length: 15 residues. CDR3 bases: TGTGCCAGCAGCTACTGGGCGGCTCAGAGAAACGGCTACACCTTC. Its protein is CASSYWAAQRNGYTF.

The rearrangement links TRBV27 to TRBJ2-7; D might be TRBD1 (5 bases). The length of the CDR3 is 13 residues. Germline V gene data show CDR1 as MNHEY and CDR2 as SMNVEV (reference sequence). V gave up 3 bases and J gave up 7 bases, with 13 bases separating them. The CDR3 protein is CASSLAITGEQYF. For the CDR3, the DNA is TGTGCCAGCAGTTTGGCCATCACAGGAGAGCAGTACTTC.